This T cell receptor (beta chain) originates from a study of CD8+CD57+ T cells in acquired aplastic anemia. On the study more broadly: Healthy-donor CD4+ cells averaged roughly 9.8 million reads. Findings of the study overall: Patients and controls shared twenty-nine CD8+ CDR3 sequences, highly expressed in patients. Controls did not differ significantly from patients in CD8+ Simpson's diversity.

The J segment lost 3 bases and the V segment lost 2 bases, leaving 4 bases of the junction unmatched. The length of the CDR3 is 16 residues. Germline-derived CDR1 and CDR2 are SGHDN and FVKESK. This clonotype was seen repeatedly, ten times or more. The antigen remains undetermined. Genomic DNA, the template, was used for profiling of the TCR beta VDJ and CDR3. In TCRdb, the reads were re-called with MiXCR into one record per CDR3 protein. The sample consists of some 410,000 distinct CDR3 sequences, 55% to 75% of them appearing once. The TCR originated in a human donor in good health, serving as a control. The rearrangement links TRBV14 to TRBJ2-2; TRBD1 matches 9 bases. Sample: sorted CD4+, CD8+, or CD8+CD57+ T cells (not recorded which) from PBMCs. The CDR3 DNA follows: TGTGCCAGCAGCCAAAGTGGGACAGGGTACACCGGGGAGCTGTTTTTT. It is translated as CASSQSGTGYTGELFF.